What follows describes a single T cell receptor beta chain. Its antigen is still unknown. Semi-nested PCR with Nested Universal Primer A followed constant-region reverse priming of full-length variable regions. MiXCR, run by TCRdb on the 5' RACE reads, gives a single entry per CDR3 protein. This sample has some 60,000 distinct CDR3 sequences, with approximately 29% found just once. CD25-based Treg depletion was applied to purified naive CD4+ T cells. With 2 bases removed from V and 3 bases from J, the gap between germline ends came to 15 bases. The CDR3 totals 16 residues. CDR1 is SEHNR and CDR2 is FQNEAQ in the germline V gene (reference sequence). Study-wide points: Tumor Treg TCRs overlapped most with tumor naive CD4+ cells. Tumor memory CD4+ T cell TCR gene usage clustered with blood and lymph node memory CD4+ cells and lymph node naive CD4+ cells.

The chain has TRBV7-9 and TRBJ2-3, with TRBD2 as a possible D gene (7 bases). The sequence was collected from a female donor with breast cancer. Sequenced input: tumor-infiltrating naive CD4+ T cells sorted from the breast tumor. The subset here: naive CD4+ T cells, CD4+CD45RA+CD25-. CDR3 in DNA: TGTGCCAGCAGCTTAAGCCGGGGGGCCCGTACAGATACGCAGTATTTT. Translation: CASSLSRGARTDTQYF. The entire variable domain, with the rest obtained from reference TRBV7-9 and TRBJ2-3, is as follows: DTGVSQNPRHKITKRGQNVTFRCDPISEHNRLYWYRQTLGQGPEFLTYFQNEAQLEKSRLLSDRFSAERPKGSFSTLEIQRTEQGDSAMYLCASSLSRGARTDTQYFGPGTRLTVL.